The present T cell receptor (beta chain) was sequenced within a study of shared clonotypes between healthy human individuals (TCRdb year 2020). Regarding the complete study: The cohort comprised a couple of women and three men aged 18 to 49 years. To estimate repertoire size and how much clonotype sharing occurs between individuals, the study deeply sequenced the blood TCR repertoires of roughly 5 healthy adults. Different laboratories and diverse techniques were used to prepare libraries and sequence TCR repertoires, to increase sequencing depth and limit assay-specific biases. Each donor's leukapheresis produced roughly between roughly 0.85 and 9.5 billion PBMCs.

TCR CDR3 regions were amplified from genomic DNA by multiplex PCR using the deep immunoSEQ assay. Genomic DNA extracted from each cell subset was distributed evenly over all wells of several immunoSEQ 96-well plates, and each plate served as one replicate. For unsorted PBMC, each replicate PCR was loaded with around 300 ng genomic DNA, equivalent to about 33,000 T cell genomes. Genomic DNA from unsorted PBMC was sequenced over ten immunoSEQ deep assay plates. The purified libraries were quantified using a Qubit 3.0 fluorometer, sized with a Bioanalyzer 2100, and then quantified again using the KAPA Library Quantification kit. A separate single-read 150-cycle Illumina NextSeq 550 flow cell was used to sequence each immunoSEQ 96-well plate. In the source study's methods: Because the immunoSEQ output held only junctional sequences and lacked quality scores, the filtering could not match the filtering applied to full-length reads. Sequences were annotated with PyIR, a Python wrapper for IgBLAST v1.9, and V/J genes and CDR3 were assigned using IMGT germline references. Any read was removed if the V/J assignment was weak (E-value above 1e-6), the CDR3 was missing, or the read contained stop codons, out-of-frame junctions, or ambiguous translated residues. V3J clonotypes were defined by identical inferred V gene, J gene, and CDR3 amino acid sequence. To compute the percentage overlap between repertoires, the number of shared unique clonotypes was divided by the size of the smaller repertoire. Richness of each repertoire was evaluated using RTK rarefaction, the Chao1 estimator, and Recon v2.1 estimates of unobserved clonotypes. TCRdb took over this immuneACCESS table, retaining in-frame rearrangements with V and J assigned. Such tables are incomplete; in checked studies, under half of the missing clones stem from an unresolved V gene, and the remainder is unexplained. The DNA was the basis for D and trimming; V, J and clone size are from that table. A total of roughly 510,000 clones appear in this sample, 75% to 80% of them only once. Of the sample, approximately 12% is held by the ten largest clones.

Trimming at the junction amounts to 3 bases on V and 12 bases on J, and the germline ends lie 15 bases apart. CDR1 and CDR2 (LNHDA, SQIVND) derive from the germline V gene (reference sequence). Including the terminal cysteine and phenylalanine, the CDR3 comprises 13 residues. The CDR3 DNA has 39 bases and is translated from base 1. The donors were healthy, HIV-negative adults who had no recently reported acute infections or vaccinations. Only Caucasian adults living in Nashville, Tennessee, USA were represented among the donors. For unsorted samples, approximately 89 million PBMCs were counted, and genomic DNA was extracted using the QIAamp DNA Blood Mini kit. After blood collection by leukapheresis, PBMCs were isolated using Ficoll-Histopaque density gradient centrifugation and then cryopreserved in the vapor phase of liquid nitrogen. The paper as a whole reports these results and caveats: Pairwise subsampling led to the expectation that sequencing depth would affect the degree of clonotype sharing among donors. Because the study included only a small number of donors, the genetic and exposure-history diversity represented was limited. Sampling was limited to blood, and TCR repertoires in tissue likely differ from TCR repertoires in blood.

Note on this clone: Its antigen remains undetermined. Within one base of it there is no much larger clone, and no base qualities were kept.

The sequence was obtained from a middle-aged woman in good health. Some clones in this sample may be carry-over from other donors' samples. Recombination linked TRBV19 to TRBJ2-1; the best D guess is TRBD2, with 6 bases matching. Sequencing input: PBMCs. The CDR3 has the sequence CASSIGGTWGQFF. The sequenced DNA is TGTGCCAGTAGTATTGGGGGGACCTGGGGGCAGTTCTTC. The full variable domain, with segments outside the CDR3 supplied by the reference TRBV19 and TRBJ2-1 proteins, appears as DGGITQSPKYLFRKEGQNVTLSCEQNLNHDAMYWYRQDPGQGLRLIYYSQIVNDFQKGDIAEGYSVSREKKESFPLTVTSAQKNPTAFYLCASSIGGTWGQFFGPGTRLTVL.